This TCR beta chain was retrieved from a study of blood T cells in healthy people across ages. Peripheral blood was drawn, ten milliliters per donor. The amount of total RNA extracted per sample was at least 6 micrograms. The authors ran a second PCR of 7 to 11 cycles using a sample-barcoded 5' primer and a J-beta primer mix. Each cDNA molecule was tagged by a template-switch adaptor with 12 random nucleotides. TCRdb reanalysed the 5' RACE reads using MiXCR and keeps one entry per CDR3 protein. The sample has hundreds of thousands of distinct CDR3 sequences, approximately 39% seen once; the top ten hold around 20%. About this clonotype itself: Its antigen is unidentified.

General study findings and limits: There were more naive CD4+ cells and higher diversity in long-lived donors than in aged donors.

Trimming pared 6 bases from V and 0 bases from J, leaving 8 bases between. The CDR3 is made up of 14 amino acids. Germline-derived CDR1 and CDR2 are MNHNS and SASEGT. Sequencing was carried out using blood. The V gene is TRBV6-1, the J gene TRBJ1-4; D uncertain. The receptor was isolated from a woman in her sixties or seventies in good health. CDR3 sequence: CASRSGATNEKLFF. The CDR3, as DNA: TGTGCCAGCAGGTCGGGAGCAACTAATGAAAAACTGTTTTTT.